The table lists the clone carrying this T cell receptor beta chain with many counts. Its specificity is not known. Via MiXCR, TCRdb re-called the multiplex PCR reads, giving one row per CDR3 protein. Seen here are 150,000 to 200,000 distinct CDR3 sequences, roughly 30% observed once, and the top ten hold roughly 4.3%. The CDR3 is 13 amino acids. Germline loops: CDR1 LNHDA, CDR2 SQIVND (reference sequence). V gave up 8 bases and J gave up 3 bases; unmatched junction bases: 6. Axillary draining lymph nodes of breast cancer patients supplied the node samples. The data stem from a study of breast tumors, draining lymph nodes, adjacent tissues. The study's findings and limits: That most tumor T cells come from lymph nodes remained unproven. Findings are consistent with lymph node origin and intratumoral expansion of most tumor T cells. Compared with basal-like, luminal-like tumors shared significantly more repertoire with nontumor tissue. Tumor TCR diversity was below lymph nodes but above nontumor tissue.

This chain joins TRBV19 and TRBJ1-2; 7 nucleotides agree with TRBD1. The sample comprised axillary lymph node tissue. This TCR came from a female donor with breast cancer. Some clones in this sample may be carry-over from other donors' samples. CDR3 coding DNA: TGTGCCAGTTCGCGGGACAGCGACTATGGCTACACCTTC. It yields the protein CASSRDSDYGYTF.